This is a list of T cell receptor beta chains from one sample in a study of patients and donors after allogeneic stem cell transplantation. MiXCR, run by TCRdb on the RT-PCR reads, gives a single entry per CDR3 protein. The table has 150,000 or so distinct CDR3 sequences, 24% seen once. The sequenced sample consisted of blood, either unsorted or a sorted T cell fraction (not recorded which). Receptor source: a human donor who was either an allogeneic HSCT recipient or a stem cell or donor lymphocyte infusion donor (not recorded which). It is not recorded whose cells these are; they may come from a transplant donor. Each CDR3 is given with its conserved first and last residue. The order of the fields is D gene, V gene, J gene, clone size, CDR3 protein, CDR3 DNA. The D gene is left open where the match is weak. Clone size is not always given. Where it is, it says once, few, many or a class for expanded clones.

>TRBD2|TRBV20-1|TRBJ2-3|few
CSASGGPSTDTQYF
TGCAGTGCGAGCGGGGGGCCTAGCACAGATACGCAGTATTTT
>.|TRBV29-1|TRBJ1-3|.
CSGGVPSGNTIYF
TGCAGCGGAGGGGTCCCCTCTGGAAACACCATATATTTT
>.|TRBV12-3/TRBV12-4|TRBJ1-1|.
CATAGRPYTEAFF
TGTGCCACTGCAGGTCGTCCATACACTGAAGCTTTCTTT
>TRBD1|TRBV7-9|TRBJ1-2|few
CASSPLDRVHLLWGYTF
TGTGCCAGCAGCCCTTTGGACAGGGTACATTTACTTTGGGGCTACACCTTC
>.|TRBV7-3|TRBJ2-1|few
CASSLVGGEQFF
TGTGCCAGCAGCTTAGTTGGGGGTGAGCAGTTCTTC
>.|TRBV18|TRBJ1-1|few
CASSSSTGNTEAFF
TGTGCCAGCTCATCAAGTACAGGGAACACTGAAGCTTTCTTT
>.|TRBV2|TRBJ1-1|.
CASSKPWGGGTTEAFF
TGTGCCAGCAGTAAACCATGGGGAGGTGGGACCACTGAAGCTTTCTTT
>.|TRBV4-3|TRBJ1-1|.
CASSPGVQNTEAFF
TGCGCCAGCAGCCCCGGAGTGCAGAACACTGAAGCTTTCTTT
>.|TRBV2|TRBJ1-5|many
CASSAGENQPQHF
TGTGCCAGCAGTGCAGGGGAGAATCAGCCCCAGCATTTT
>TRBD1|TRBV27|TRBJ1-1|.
CASRGGQMNTEAFF
TGTGCCAGCAGGGGGGGACAGATGAACACTGAAGCTTTCTTT
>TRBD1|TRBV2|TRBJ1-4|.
CASSGQGVEKLFF
TGTGCCAGCAGCGGACAGGGTGTAGAAAAACTGTTTTTT
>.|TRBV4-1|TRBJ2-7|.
CASSQEDASGLGIYEQYF
TGCGCCAGCAGCCAAGAGGACGCGAGCGGCCTTGGGATCTACGAGCAGTACTTC
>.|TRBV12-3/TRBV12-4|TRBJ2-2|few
CASSSPPTGLTGELFF
TGTGCCAGCAGTTCACCTCCGACGGGGCTCACCGGGGAGCTGTTTTTT
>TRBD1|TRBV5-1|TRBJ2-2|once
CASSLGQGAWELFF
TGCGCCAGCAGCTTGGGACAGGGGGCTTGGGAGCTGTTTTTT
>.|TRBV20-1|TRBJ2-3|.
CSAIVRTDTQYF
TGCAGTGCTATAGTTCGCACAGATACGCAGTATTTT
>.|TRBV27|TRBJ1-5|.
CASKSMDSDQPQHF
TGTGCCAGCAAAAGTATGGACAGCGATCAGCCCCAGCATTTT
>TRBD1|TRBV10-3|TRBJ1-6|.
CAIRSGTGGNSPLHF
TGTGCCATCAGGTCCGGGACAGGGGGAAATTCACCCCTCCACTTT
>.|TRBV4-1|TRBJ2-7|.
CASSQAMVFDEQYF
TGCGCCAGCAGCCAAGCTATGGTTTTCGACGAGCAGTACTTC
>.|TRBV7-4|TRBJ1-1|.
CASSLRGSDTEAFF
TGTGCCAGCAGCCTCAGGGGTTCCGACACTGAAGCTTTCTTT
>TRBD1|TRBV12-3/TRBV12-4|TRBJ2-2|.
CASGPGGTGELFF
TGTGCCAGCGGGCCAGGGGGCACCGGGGAGCTGTTTTTT
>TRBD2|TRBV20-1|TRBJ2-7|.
CSAIASGRDEQYF
TGCAGTGCAATAGCTAGCGGGAGGGACGAGCAGTACTTC
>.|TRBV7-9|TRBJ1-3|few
CASSLLAGESGNTIYF
TGTGCCAGCAGCCTCCTCGCGGGGGAATCTGGAAACACCATATATTTT
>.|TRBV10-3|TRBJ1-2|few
CATGDLGNYGYTF
TGTGCCACCGGGGATCTGGGAAACTATGGCTACACCTTC